Only a few counts were recorded for the clone carrying this T cell receptor (beta chain). Its target is unknown. From the germline J gene comes the end of the CDR3, since the read stops 3 residues before it. The germline V gene has CDR1 GTSNPN and CDR2 SVGIG (reference sequence). This CDR3 is 14 amino acids long. Repertoires were generated with immunoSEQ multiplex PCR, while TCRdb's copy carries only in-frame clones and drops some. This sample carries about 50,000 clones, none of them present only once. This record comes from a study of T cell clonality in common variable immunodeficiency. Study-wide results and limits: The cause of increased CVID clonality remains unclear without subpopulation sequencing. Fewer TCRbeta clones were shared among CVID subjects than controls. Common variable immunodeficiency TCR beta sequences reportedly had fewer deletions and N-nucleotide insertions. CVID patient heterogeneity limited repertoire-clinical complication correlations.

J is TRBJ2-2 and V is TRBV30; possibly TRBD1 for D (6 bases). The sample consisted of peripheral blood mononuclear cells. The sequence was obtained from a person aged 18 to 75 in good health. The CDR3 bases that were read are TGTGCCTGGAGTGTACAGGGAAAAGGGGGAAAG. Its protein product is CAWSVQGKGGK. The full CDR3 protein reads CAWSVQGKGGKLFF.